These T cell receptor beta chains were read from a single sample in a study of blood T cell repertoires in COVID-19. TCRdb keeps only in-frame clones here, not all; method: immunoSEQ multiplex PCR. Found here are under 60,000 clones, roughly 83% of them singletons; the top ten hold about 5.8%. Sequences were obtained from peripheral blood. These receptors all come from a human donor in a cohort sampled during active COVID-19. The CDR3 runs from the conserved cysteine through the conserved F or W. D genes are given only for firm matches. Clone size is not always given. Where it is, it says once, few, many or a class for expanded clones.

J gene: TRBJ1-5
clone size: .
D gene: .
V gene: TRBV30
CDR3 protein: CAWSPHSNQPQHF
CDR3 DNA: TGTGCCTGGAGTCCACATAGCAATCAGCCCCAGCATTTT

J gene: TRBJ1-4
clone size: .
D gene: TRBD1
V gene: TRBV7-6
CDR3 protein: CASSSRGKGDEKLFF
CDR3 DNA: TGTGCCAGCAGCTCCAGGGGGAAAGGGGACGAAAAACTGTTTTTT

J gene: TRBJ1-3
clone size: .
D gene: .
V gene: TRBV7-7
CDR3 protein: CASSPPRNTIYF
CDR3 DNA: TGTGCCAGCAGCCCTCCCCGAAACACCATATATTTT

J gene: TRBJ2-7
clone size: .
D gene: .
V gene: TRBV7-8
CDR3 protein: CASSLGQLLSYEQYF
CDR3 DNA: TGTGCCAGCAGCTTAGGACAGCTGCTTAGCTACGAGCAGTACTTC

J gene: TRBJ2-5
clone size: .
D gene: .
V gene: TRBV7-2
CDR3 protein: CASSFNRQETQYF
CDR3 DNA: TGTGCCAGCAGCTTCAACAGGCAAGAGACCCAGTACTTC

J gene: TRBJ2-1
clone size: .
D gene: .
V gene: TRBV7-2
CDR3 protein: CASSLQGSDEQFF
CDR3 DNA: TGTGCCAGCAGCTTACAGGGTTCGGATGAGCAGTTCTTC

J gene: TRBJ2-6
clone size: .
D gene: .
V gene: TRBV11-3
CDR3 protein: CASSTRNSGANVLTF
CDR3 DNA: TGTGCCAGCAGCACCAGGAACTCTGGGGCCAACGTCCTGACTTTC

J gene: TRBJ2-2
clone size: .
D gene: .
V gene: TRBV7-3
CDR3 protein: CASSWGDGTGELFF
CDR3 DNA: TGTGCCAGCAGTTGGGGGGATGGCACCGGGGAGCTGTTTTTT

J gene: TRBJ2-1
clone size: few
D gene: .
V gene: TRBV21-1
CDR3 protein: CASSTIRGDSYNEQFF
CDR3 DNA: TGTGCCAGCAGCACCATCCGGGGGGACTCCTACAATGAGCAGTTCTTC

J gene: TRBJ2-5
clone size: .
D gene: TRBD2
V gene: TRBV29-1
CDR3 protein: CSVSESSGGYQETQYF
CDR3 DNA: TGCAGCGTTAGTGAAAGTAGCGGGGGGTATCAAGAGACCCAGTACTTC

J gene: TRBJ1-3
clone size: .
D gene: .
V gene: TRBV28
CDR3 protein: CASSSSRGVRGHLSGNTIYF
CDR3 DNA: TGTGCCAGCAGTTCCAGCCGTGGTGTCAGGGGCCACCTCTCTGGAAACACCATATATTTT

J gene: TRBJ2-3
clone size: .
D gene: .
V gene: TRBV5-1
CDR3 protein: CASSPPGTNTDTQYF
CDR3 DNA: TGCGCCAGCAGCCCCCCCGGGACAAACACAGATACGCAGTATTTT

J gene: TRBJ1-4
clone size: .
D gene: .
V gene: TRBV5-5
CDR3 protein: CASSLTRVPNEKLFF
CDR3 DNA: TGTGCCAGCAGCTTGACCCGGGTCCCTAATGAAAAACTGTTTTTT

J gene: TRBJ2-1
clone size: .
D gene: .
V gene: TRBV6-5
CDR3 protein: CASSSPRLNEQFF
CDR3 DNA: TGTGCCAGCAGTTCCCCCAGATTAAATGAGCAGTTCTTC

J gene: TRBJ1-1
clone size: few
D gene: TRBD1
V gene: TRBV5-1
CDR3 protein: CASRIRQGEIEAFF
CDR3 DNA: TGCGCCAGCAGAATACGACAGGGGGAGATTGAAGCTTTCTTT

J gene: TRBJ2-7
clone size: .
D gene: TRBD2
V gene: TRBV7-2
CDR3 protein: CASSLGASGGNEQYF
CDR3 DNA: TGTGCCAGCAGCTTAGGGGCTAGCGGGGGAAACGAGCAGTACTTC

J gene: TRBJ2-1
clone size: .
D gene: .
V gene: TRBV6-1
CDR3 protein: CASSVGTPYGGNEQFF
CDR3 DNA: TGTGCCAGCAGTGTCGGGACACCTTACGGCGGGAATGAGCAGTTCTTC

J gene: TRBJ2-5
clone size: .
D gene: TRBD1
V gene: TRBV19
CDR3 protein: CASSLLGGQGQETQYF
CDR3 DNA: TGTGCCAGTAGTTTACTAGGAGGACAGGGTCAAGAGACCCAGTACTTC

J gene: TRBJ2-1
clone size: .
D gene: TRBD1
V gene: TRBV4-3
CDR3 protein: CASSNPAGGVNEQFF
CDR3 DNA: TGCGCCAGCAGCAATCCCGCAGGGGGAGTGAATGAGCAGTTCTTC

J gene: TRBJ2-1
clone size: few
D gene: TRBD2
V gene: TRBV5-4
CDR3 protein: CASSLDGEGPFF
CDR3 DNA: TGTGCCAGCAGCTTGGATGGGGAGGGGCCATTCTTC

J gene: TRBJ2-5
clone size: few
D gene: .
V gene: TRBV6-5
CDR3 protein: CASSYSIGMGETQYF
CDR3 DNA: TGTGCCAGCAGTTACTCGATCGGGATGGGAGAGACCCAGTACTTC

J gene: TRBJ1-1
clone size: .
D gene: TRBD1
V gene: TRBV27
CDR3 protein: CASSHPLPTGVTEAFF
CDR3 DNA: TGTGCCAGCAGTCACCCCTTACCGACAGGGGTCACTGAAGCTTTCTTT

J gene: TRBJ1-2
clone size: .
D gene: .
V gene: TRBV5-6
CDR3 protein: CASRGDTELNTF
CDR3 DNA: TGTGCCAGCAGGGGGGACACGGAGTTGAACACCTTC

J gene: TRBJ2-7
clone size: once
D gene: .
V gene: TRBV5-5
CDR3 protein: CASSPRQGSYEQYF
CDR3 DNA: TGTGCCAGCAGCCCCCGTCAGGGCTCCTACGAGCAGTACTTC

J gene: TRBJ1-2
clone size: .
D gene: TRBD1
V gene: TRBV15
CDR3 protein: CATSTGVTGGARDGYTF
CDR3 DNA: TGTGCCACCAGCACAGGGGTGACAGGGGGCGCCAGGGATGGCTACACCTTC

J gene: TRBJ2-5
clone size: .
D gene: .
V gene: TRBV2
CDR3 protein: CASITGSWETQYF
CDR3 DNA: TGTGCCAGCATAACGGGGAGTTGGGAGACCCAGTACTTC

J gene: TRBJ1-2
clone size: .
D gene: TRBD1
V gene: TRBV7-2
CDR3 protein: CASSPEHFRTGGKSYGYTF
CDR3 DNA: TGTGCCAGCAGCCCAGAACACTTTAGGACAGGGGGTAAAAGCTATGGCTACACCTTC

J gene: TRBJ1-3
clone size: .
D gene: TRBD1
V gene: TRBV6-5
CDR3 protein: CASSRQGASGNTIYF
CDR3 DNA: TGTGCCAGCAGTCGACAGGGGGCTTCGGGAAACACCATATATTTT

J gene: TRBJ1-1
clone size: .
D gene: TRBD1
V gene: TRBV7-2
CDR3 protein: CASSRQGMNTEAFF
CDR3 DNA: TGTGCCAGCAGCAGACAGGGGATGAACACTGAAGCTTTCTTT

J gene: TRBJ1-2
clone size: .
D gene: .
V gene: TRBV5-5
CDR3 protein: CASSLVQNYGYTF
CDR3 DNA: TGTGCCAGCAGCTTGGTACAGAACTATGGCTACACCTTC

J gene: TRBJ2-7
clone size: .
D gene: .
V gene: TRBV13
CDR3 protein: CASSLPGGSYEQYF
CDR3 DNA: TGTGCCAGCAGCCTCCCCGGGGGATCCTACGAGCAGTACTTC

J gene: TRBJ2-2
clone size: .
D gene: TRBD1
V gene: TRBV4-3
CDR3 protein: CASSQGSRGLGELFF
CDR3 DNA: TGCGCCAGCAGCCAAGGGTCCAGGGGGCTAGGGGAGCTGTTTTTT

J gene: TRBJ1-4
clone size: .
D gene: .
V gene: TRBV6-5
CDR3 protein: CASRFSTTNEKLFF
CDR3 DNA: TGTGCCAGCAGATTCAGTACCACTAATGAAAAACTGTTTTTT

J gene: TRBJ1-2
clone size: .
D gene: TRBD1
V gene: TRBV6-5
CDR3 protein: CASSPNDRGRGYTF
CDR3 DNA: TGTGCCAGCAGTCCTAACGACAGGGGACGAGGCTACACCTTC

J gene: TRBJ2-7
clone size: .
D gene: TRBD1
V gene: TRBV5-1
CDR3 protein: CASSITGQRSYEQYF
CDR3 DNA: TGCGCCAGCAGCATTACGGGACAGAGGTCCTACGAGCAGTACTTC

J gene: TRBJ2-7
clone size: .
D gene: .
V gene: TRBV18
CDR3 protein: CASSPGISYEQYF
CDR3 DNA: TGTGCCAGCTCACCCGGGATCTCCTACGAGCAGTACTTC

J gene: TRBJ1-1
clone size: .
D gene: .
V gene: TRBV5-1
CDR3 protein: CASSLAEGLNTEAFF
CDR3 DNA: TGCGCCAGCAGCTTGGCGGAGGGTCTGAACACTGAAGCTTTCTTT

J gene: TRBJ2-2
clone size: .
D gene: .
V gene: TRBV29-1
CDR3 protein: CSAQGYRATGELFF
CDR3 DNA: TGCAGCGCTCAGGGTTATCGGGCCACCGGGGAGCTGTTTTTT

J gene: TRBJ1-1
clone size: .
D gene: .
V gene: TRBV30
CDR3 protein: CAWRTALYTEAFF
CDR3 DNA: TGTGCCTGGCGGACAGCCCTTTACACTGAAGCTTTCTTT

J gene: TRBJ1-2
clone size: .
D gene: .
V gene: TRBV6-5
CDR3 protein: CASRGGGYTF
CDR3 DNA: TGTGCCAGCAGGGGAGGGGGCTACACCTTC

J gene: TRBJ1-4
clone size: once
D gene: .
V gene: TRBV30
CDR3 protein: CAWRGGASDEKLFF
CDR3 DNA: TGTGCCTGGAGGGGTGGGGCTTCTGATGAAAAACTGTTTTTT

J gene: TRBJ1-5
clone size: .
D gene: .
V gene: TRBV19
CDR3 protein: CATGLSSGVFQPQHF
CDR3 DNA: TGTGCCACGGGCCTAAGTTCGGGGGTTTTTCAGCCCCAGCATTTT

J gene: TRBJ1-2
clone size: few
D gene: .
V gene: TRBV5-1
CDR3 protein: CASGGDGSYGYTF
CDR3 DNA: TGCGCCAGCGGGGGGGATGGGTCCTATGGCTACACCTTC

J gene: TRBJ2-4
clone size: .
D gene: .
V gene: TRBV19
CDR3 protein: CASSIDTRMLAKNIQYF
CDR3 DNA: TGTGCCAGTAGTATCGATACGAGAATGTTAGCCAAAAACATTCAGTACTTC

J gene: TRBJ1-1
clone size: .
D gene: .
V gene: TRBV6-1
CDR3 protein: CASSEPFEAFF
CDR3 DNA: TGTGCCAGCAGTGAACCGTTTGAAGCTTTCTTT

J gene: TRBJ2-3
clone size: .
D gene: TRBD1
V gene: TRBV5-1
CDR3 protein: CASSLLGQGRGDTQYF
CDR3 DNA: TGCGCCAGCAGCTTGTTGGGACAGGGGCGGGGAGATACGCAGTATTTT